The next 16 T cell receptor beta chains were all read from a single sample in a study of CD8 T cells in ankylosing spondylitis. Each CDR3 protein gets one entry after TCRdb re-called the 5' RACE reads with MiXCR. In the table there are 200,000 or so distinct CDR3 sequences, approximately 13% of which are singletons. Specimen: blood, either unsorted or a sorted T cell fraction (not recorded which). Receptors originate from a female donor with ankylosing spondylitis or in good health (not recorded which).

CDR3 sequence (DNA): TGTGCCTGGAGGCTCCCCGTTTACAATGAGCAGTTCTTC. Protein product: CAWRLPVYNEQFF. The chain recombines TRBV30 with TRBJ2-1; D is unresolved. CDR1 and CDR2 (germline): GTSNPN, SVGIG (reference sequence). The CDR3 is made up of 13 amino acids. Trimming stripped 3 bases from V and 4 bases from J, with 10 bases between.

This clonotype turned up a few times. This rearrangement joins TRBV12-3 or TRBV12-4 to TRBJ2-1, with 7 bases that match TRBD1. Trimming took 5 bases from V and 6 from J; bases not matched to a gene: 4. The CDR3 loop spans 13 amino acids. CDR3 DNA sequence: TGTGCCAGCAGTCAGACAGGGAGCAATGAGCAGTTCTTC. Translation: CASSQTGSNEQFF.

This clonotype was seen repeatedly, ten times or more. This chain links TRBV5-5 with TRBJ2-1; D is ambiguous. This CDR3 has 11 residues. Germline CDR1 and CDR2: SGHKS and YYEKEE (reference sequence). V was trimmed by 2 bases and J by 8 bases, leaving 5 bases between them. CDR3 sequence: CASSFSYEQFF. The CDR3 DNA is TGTGCCAGCAGCTTTTCATATGAGCAGTTCTTC.

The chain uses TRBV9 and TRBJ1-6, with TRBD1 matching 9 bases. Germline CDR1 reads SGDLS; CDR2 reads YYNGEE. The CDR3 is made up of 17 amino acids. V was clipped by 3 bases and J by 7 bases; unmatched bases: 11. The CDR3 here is CASSARDRELRNSPLHF. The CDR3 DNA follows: TGTGCCAGCAGCGCCCGGGACAGGGAGCTTAGAAATTCACCCCTCCACTTT. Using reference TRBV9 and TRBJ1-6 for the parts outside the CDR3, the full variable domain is DSGVTQTPKHLITATGQRVTLRCSPRSGDLSVYWYQQSLDQGLQFLIQYYNGEERAKGNILERFSAQQFPDLHSELNLSSLELGDSALYFCASSARDRELRNSPLHFGNGTRLTVT.

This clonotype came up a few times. CDR3 coding DNA: TGTGCCATCGCCAGCGGGAGACTAAATGAGCAGTTCTTC. Its protein is CAIASGRLNEQFF. The chain is built from TRBV6-1 and TRBJ2-1; TRBD2 matches at 8 bases. The CDR3 is 13 amino acids. Germline V gene sequence: CDR1 MNHNS, CDR2 SASEGT. Trimming took 10 bases from V and 7 from J; bases not matched to a gene: 9.

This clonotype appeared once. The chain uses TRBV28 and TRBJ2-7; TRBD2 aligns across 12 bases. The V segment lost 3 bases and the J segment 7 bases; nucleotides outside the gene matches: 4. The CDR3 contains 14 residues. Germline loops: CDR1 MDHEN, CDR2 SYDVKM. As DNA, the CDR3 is TGTGCCAGCAGTTTCCTAGCGGGAGGGACGGAGCAGTACTTC. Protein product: CASSFLAGGTEQYF. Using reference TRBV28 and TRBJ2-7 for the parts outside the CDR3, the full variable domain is DVKVTQSSRYLVKRTGEKVFLECVQDMDHENMFWYRQDPGLGLRLIYFSYDVKMKEKGDIPEGYSVSREKKERFSLILESASTNQTSMYLCASSFLAGGTEQYFGPGTRLTVT.

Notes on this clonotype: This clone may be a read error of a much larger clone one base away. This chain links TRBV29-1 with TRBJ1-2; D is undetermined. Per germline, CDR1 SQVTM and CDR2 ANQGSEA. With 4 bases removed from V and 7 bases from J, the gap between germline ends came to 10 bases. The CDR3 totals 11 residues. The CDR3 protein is CSVAGICGYTF. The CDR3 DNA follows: TGCAGCGTTGCCGGGATCTGTGGCTACACCTTC.

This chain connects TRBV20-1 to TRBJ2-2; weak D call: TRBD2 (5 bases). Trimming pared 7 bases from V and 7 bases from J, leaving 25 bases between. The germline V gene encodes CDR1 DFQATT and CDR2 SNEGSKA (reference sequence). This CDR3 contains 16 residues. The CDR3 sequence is CSEIRAPSIGNGELFF. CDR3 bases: TGCAGTGAAATCCGGGCCCCTTCGATCGGGAACGGGGAGCTGTTTTTT.

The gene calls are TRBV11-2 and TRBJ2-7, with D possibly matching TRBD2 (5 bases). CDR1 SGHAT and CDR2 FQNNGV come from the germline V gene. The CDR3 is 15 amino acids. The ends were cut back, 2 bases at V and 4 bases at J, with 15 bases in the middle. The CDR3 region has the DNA TGTGCCAGCAGCTTAATTCCAGCGGTCCGGTACGAGCAGTACTTC. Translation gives CASSLIPAVRYEQYF.

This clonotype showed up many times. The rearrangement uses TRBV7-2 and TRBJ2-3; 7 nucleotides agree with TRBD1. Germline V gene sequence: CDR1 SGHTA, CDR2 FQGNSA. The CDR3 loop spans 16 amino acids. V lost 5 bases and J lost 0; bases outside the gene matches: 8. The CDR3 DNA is TGTGCCAGCAGCCCGATAGGGGGCACTAGCACAGATACGCAGTATTTT. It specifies CASSPIGGTSTDTQYF.

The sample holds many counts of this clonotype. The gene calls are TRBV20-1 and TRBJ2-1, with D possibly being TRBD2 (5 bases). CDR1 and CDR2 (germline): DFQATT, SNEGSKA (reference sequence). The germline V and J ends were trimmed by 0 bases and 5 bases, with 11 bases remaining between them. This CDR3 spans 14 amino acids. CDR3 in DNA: TGCAGTGCTAGAGAGTGGGAGTCTCACAATGAGCAGTTCTTC. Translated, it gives CSAREWESHNEQFF.

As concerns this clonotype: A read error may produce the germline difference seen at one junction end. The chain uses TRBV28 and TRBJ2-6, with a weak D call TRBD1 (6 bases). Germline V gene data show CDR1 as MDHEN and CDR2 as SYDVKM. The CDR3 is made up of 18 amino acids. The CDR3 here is CASSPVLGHLSGANILTF. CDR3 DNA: TGTGCCAGCAGTCCTGTTCTGGGACACCTCTCTGGGGCCAACATCCTGACTTTC.

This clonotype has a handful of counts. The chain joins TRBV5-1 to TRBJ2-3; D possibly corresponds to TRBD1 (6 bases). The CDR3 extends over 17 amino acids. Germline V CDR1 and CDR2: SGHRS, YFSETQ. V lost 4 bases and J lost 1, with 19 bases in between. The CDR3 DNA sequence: TGCGCCAGCAGCAGAACAGCAGGGGTGTACGGCACAGATACGCAGTATTTT. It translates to CASSRTAGVYGTDTQYF.

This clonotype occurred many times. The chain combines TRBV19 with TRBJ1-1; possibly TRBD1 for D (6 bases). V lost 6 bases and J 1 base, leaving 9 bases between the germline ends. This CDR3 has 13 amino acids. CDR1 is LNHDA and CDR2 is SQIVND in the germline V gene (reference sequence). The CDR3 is CASRTGSNTEAFF. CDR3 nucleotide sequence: TGTGCCAGTAGGACAGGATCGAACACTGAAGCTTTCTTT.

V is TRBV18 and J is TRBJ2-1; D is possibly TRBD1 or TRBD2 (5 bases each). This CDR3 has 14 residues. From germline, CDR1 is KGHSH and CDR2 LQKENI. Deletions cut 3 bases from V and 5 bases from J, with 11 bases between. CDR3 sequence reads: CASSPTGTNNEQFF. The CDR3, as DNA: TGTGCCAGCTCACCGACCGGGACCAACAATGAGCAGTTCTTC.

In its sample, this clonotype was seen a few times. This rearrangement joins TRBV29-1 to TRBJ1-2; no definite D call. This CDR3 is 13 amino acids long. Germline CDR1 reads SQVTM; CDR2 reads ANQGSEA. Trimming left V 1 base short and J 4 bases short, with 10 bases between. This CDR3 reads CSVEAVQSYGYTF. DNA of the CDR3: TGCAGCGTTGAAGCAGTACAGTCCTATGGCTACACCTTC.